This T cell receptor beta chain was recorded in a study of cytomegalovirus exposure and HLA in healthy donors (TCRdb year 2017). General notes on the study: An earlier analysis of approximately 590 of the donors reported more than 250 Gb of sequence data and 117 million unique TCR beta sequences from some 180 million T cells. An early release covering roughly 640 HLA-typed donors comprised roughly 300 gigabases of sequencing data and approximately 85 million unique TCR sequences. Among the approximately 400 genotyped donors, around 81% belonged to the genetic ancestry cluster associated with self-reported Caucasian donors. The study aimed to test whether cataloging public T cell receptors could reveal signatures of past pathogen exposure. Using immunosequencing, the study profiled T cell repertoires from around 680 subjects and related those repertoires to cytomegalovirus serostatus. Besides the first cohort of approximately 710 subjects, a separate validation cohort made up of around 120 different subjects was used. High-throughput TCR immunosequencing, statistical association of individual TCRs with disease status, and machine learning were combined to predict cytomegalovirus infection status. To study patterns of TCR occurrence, a later analysis re-analyzed previously published TCR beta repertoires from hundreds of donors and added high-resolution HLA genotyping. The later analysis used no new phenotypic data to find candidate immune exposures, relying instead on TCR beta sequences and their occurrence across donors. An earlier analysis of several hundred of the donors applied high-throughput TCR beta sequencing to assess whether each TCR beta V gene segment acted as functional or pseudogenic. Alongside the repertoire data, information on donor age, sex, ethnicity and CMV serostatus was compiled. A later genetic analysis used genome-wide SNP genotypes for about three fifths of the 666 donors, treating that subset as a discovery cohort. All discovery cohort repertoires had been generated on a single sequencing platform. HLA typing included class I and class II loci at four-digit resolution. The number of donors typed differed by locus, with about 629-640 for A, B, C, DRB1 and DQB1, roughly 520 for DQA1, 606 for DPA1, and some 440 for DPB1. Four or five DR-DQ haplotypes were treated as single units for association and clustering because of strong linkage in the cohort. Among over 350 genotyped donors of the cohort, an average of approximately 240,000 unique TCR beta nucleotide sequences were sequenced per donor, roughly 20% of them non-productive.

Library preparation employed the immunoSEQ multiplex PCR assay. A mixture of 60 forward primers for TCR Vbeta segments and 13 reverse primers for TCR Jbeta segments was used in the multiplex PCR. A multiplex PCR assay on genomic DNA amplified the CDR3 region of rearranged TCR beta genes. The Illumina HiSeq System was used to sequence the amplified TCR beta libraries as 87-base-pair reads. As for the authors' bioinformatics: A later analysis counted about 82 million unique TCR beta chains across the 670 or so repertoires, and 9.5 million to 11 million of these chains were shared by at least two donors. Raw reads were error-corrected and collapsed into unique sequences by a nearest-neighbor algorithm in which closely related sequences were merged to remove PCR and sequencing errors. To assign V, D and J gene segments, CDR3 sequences were aligned to IMGT reference sequences. For a sequence to be retained, a match of at least six nucleotides to both a V gene segment and a J gene segment was required. Rearrangements were called productive when the CDR3 lacked stop codons and stayed in frame with V and J; all others were non-productive. Following IMGT convention, CDR3 was defined as the stretch from the second conserved V-encoded cysteine to the conserved J-encoded phenylalanine. Sequences without an unambiguous match to a single V gene segment were excluded from the earlier analysis of 500 to 700 of the donors. An earlier analysis of about 590 of the donors classified V segments as functional when productive rearrangements were above 56.7% and as segregating when the standard deviation between donors was above 5%. To diagnose cytomegalovirus status from the catalog of TCR beta chain sequences, a statistical classification framework was built. In a later analysis, TCR nucleotide sequences were compared against IMGT/GENE-DB human TR gene sequences so that V and J genes could be assigned. In a later analysis, CDR3 sequences and most-parsimonious VDJ recombination scenarios were assigned using the TCRdist pipeline. In a later analysis, each TCR beta chain was defined by its CDR3 amino acid sequence together with its V-gene family, and reads lacking a unique V-gene family were excluded. In a later analysis, 450 to 600 highly shared, low-generation-probability nucleotide sequences were removed to address suspected cross-contamination and a sequencing artifact. For each public chain, a later analysis derived a clonal expansion index from normalized ranks of inferred template counts within each repertoire. In a later analysis, generation probabilities were computed using a VDJ recombination model fitted to out-of-frame rearrangements, and the results were checked against IGoR. In a later analysis, TCR-TCR, TCR-HLA and TCR-CMV co-occurrence was scored with hypergeometric tests, and a repertoire-size bias correction was applied to TCR pairs. To estimate false discovery rates, a later analysis permuted the HLA or CMV assignments 20 times. In a later analysis, co-occurring TCRs were grouped using DBSCAN, and TCRdist sequence similarity was added for clustering within HLA-allele-positive subsets. Repertoires with fewer than 30,000 or more than 120,000 public chains, plus five repertoires with anomalous nucleotide sharing, were excluded from co-occurrence clustering. Here the immuneACCESS table is served through TCRdb, limited to in-frame sequences with V and J called. Missing clones are a known gap in these copies; in checked studies unresolved V genes cover under half, and the rest lacks a known reason. The V and J calls and clone size were taken over from that table, and D and trimming were inferred from the DNA. Here the sample has around 100,000 clones; just under 75% occur a single time. Of the sample, about 2.6% is held by the ten largest clones.

General findings and caveats noted by the study authors: The presence/absence analyses assumed that sequencing depth was roughly uniform across donors, and that assumption may not be true. A further reported finding was that TCR beta sequences accurately predicted the HLA-A and HLA-B alleles for most subjects in the first cohort. Some IMGT-functional V segments, including TRBV6-2 and TRBV6-3, could not be told apart with the 87-base-pair reads, so those segments were excluded. In an earlier analysis of about 540 of the donors, most TCR beta V segments were observed in productive rearrangements about 87% or about 30% of the time, broadly matching IMGT annotations. Specific HLA alleles were associated with 18,000 or so TCR beta sequences at a false discovery rate of 0.05 in a later analysis. Most CMV-associated TCR beta chains appeared to be HLA-restricted in a later analysis, and the HLA associations seemed to be driven largely by CMV exposure. In vitro tests confirmed that a few of the cytomegalovirus-associated TCR beta chains recognize cytomegalovirus antigens. Correlated functional status among segregating V segments might be attributable to linkage disequilibrium, but an unknown experimental factor could not be ruled out. Some 15 rarely observed V segments, including chromosome 9 orphons, were excluded from the earlier analysis of about 600 of the donors because counts were too low. A later genetic analysis associated a missense DCLRE1C variant with V-gene and J-gene trimming of TCR beta chains, and an independent cohort replicated the association. Most TCR sequences were seen in very few donors, while some public TCRs were found in many individuals. It was suggested by the authors that the approach could potentially be generalized to other disease states and immunological phenotypes. The cohort was sequenced for TCR beta chains only, and without alpha or paired-chain data the features that could be detected were limited. A group of highly shared sequence variants was considered likely to be a technical artifact of the sequencing pipeline. In a later genetic analysis, fewer N-insertions in productive TCRs were reported among donors in an Asian-associated ancestry cluster than the roughly 710-donor mean. For the cohort, immune exposure information was limited to CMV serostatus. The classifier was reported to diagnose cytomegalovirus status with high specificity and sensitivity in both the original cohort and the validation cohort. In the study, approximately 160 TCR beta chains were listed as associated with cytomegalovirus. A later analysis found that HLA-associated TCR beta chains were more clonally expanded and had lower generation probabilities than equally common non-associated chains. A later analysis reported that several top co-occurrence clusters appeared linked to parvovirus B19, influenza, CMV and Epstein-Barr virus. HLA typing was unavailable for some donors at each locus, so association tests used only the typed subset. Assigning TCR associations to individual alleles was difficult when HLA alleles, especially DR and DQ, strongly co-occurred. In a later analysis, TCR association rates were found to vary across HLA loci, with the most associated TCRs seen for DRB1 alleles and the fewest for HLA-C alleles.

With respect to this clone: Which antigen it targets is not known. Nothing much larger sits one base from this clone, and base qualities are not available.

The germline V gene gives CDR1 as SGHRS and CDR2 as YFSETQ. Its CDR3 holds 14 amino acids, cysteine through phenylalanine. The read is trimmed to its CDR3 DNA, 42 bases read in frame from base 1. The cohort consisted of hundreds of healthy bone marrow donors. All cohort members were sampled while nominally healthy, although unrecorded immune exposures were likely present. The donor tested CMV seropositive and was one of the 289 seropositive cohort members. Each donor provided a peripheral blood sample, and peripheral blood mononuclear cells were used for TCR beta sequencing. The Qiagen DNeasy Blood Extraction Kit was used to extract genomic DNA from the blood cell samples.

Sequenced material: PBMCs. This chain is built from TRBV5-1 and TRBJ2-5, with the D gene not confidently named. Matching the DNA end better, TRBJ2-7 makes the J call doubtful. The TCR sequence derives from a man over 45 in good health and CMV-seropositive. In nucleotide form, the sequence is TGCGCCAGCAGCCTTTATGACACCCTCTACGAGCAGTACTTC. Its protein product is CASSLYDTLYEQYF.